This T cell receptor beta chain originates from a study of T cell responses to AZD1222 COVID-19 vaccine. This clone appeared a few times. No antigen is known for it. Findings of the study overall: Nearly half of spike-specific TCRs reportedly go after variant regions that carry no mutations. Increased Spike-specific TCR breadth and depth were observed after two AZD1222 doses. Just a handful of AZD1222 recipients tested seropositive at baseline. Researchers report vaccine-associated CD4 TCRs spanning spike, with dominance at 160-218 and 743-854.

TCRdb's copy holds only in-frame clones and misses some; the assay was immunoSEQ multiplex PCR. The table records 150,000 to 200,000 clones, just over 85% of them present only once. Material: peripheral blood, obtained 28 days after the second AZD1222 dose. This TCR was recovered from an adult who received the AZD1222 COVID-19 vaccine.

As DNA, the CDR3 is TGTGCCAGTAGTCCCCCGCAGGGCAGGGGTTCACCCCTCCACTTT. Translating gives CASSPPQGRGSPLHF. The V call is TRBV19, the J call TRBJ1-6; weak D call: TRBD1 (6 bases). This CDR3 has 15 amino acids. Germline lookup yields CDR1 LNHDA and CDR2 SQIVND (reference sequence). V was trimmed by 5 bases and J by 9 bases, leaving 17 bases between them.